The rows below give T cell receptor beta chains drawn from one sample of a study of blood T cells in healthy people across ages. MiXCR was run by TCRdb on the 5' RACE reads, yielding one entry per CDR3 protein. The data hold about 1.1 million distinct CDR3 sequences, with roughly two fifths observed a single time. The material sequenced was blood. The origin of the receptors is a man aged 18-30 years in good health. Each CDR3 is given with its conserved first and last residue. D genes are given only for firm matches. Clone size, where shown, is once, few, many, or a class for clones that have expanded.

j_gene	v_gene	len	abundance	d_gene	CDR3nt	CDR3aa
TRBJ2-7	TRBV2	13	few	NA	TGTGCCAGCAGGATGACAGGCTACTACGAGCAGTACTTC	CASRMTGYYEQYF
TRBJ2-3	TRBV4-1	15	NA	NA	TGCGCCAGCAGCCAAGTTGGGGTAGTGGCAGATACGCAGTATTTT	CASSQVGVVADTQYF
TRBJ2-3	TRBV12-3/TRBV12-4	16	NA	NA	TGTGCCAGCAGTTCTCCCTGGGGCGGGTCCACAGATACGCAGTATTTT	CASSSPWGGSTDTQYF
TRBJ2-1	TRBV7-2	13	NA	NA	TGTGCCGAGGGGCAGGGTGCTTGGGAGACCCAGTTCTTC	CAEGQGAWETQFF
TRBJ2-1	TRBV19	11	few	TRBD2	TGTGCCAGTACCATGGGGGGGTCCCAGTTCTTC	CASTMGGSQFF
TRBJ2-3	TRBV11-2	18	few	TRBD2	TGTGCCAGCAGCTTACGGCCCTATAGCGGGGGTAGCACAGATACGCAGTATTTT	CASSLRPYSGGSTDTQYF
TRBJ1-1	TRBV6-2/TRBV6-3	11	few	NA	TGTGCCAGCAGCTGGGACGCTGAGGCTTTCTTT	CASSWDAEAFF
TRBJ1-6	TRBV20-1	14	few	NA	TGCAGTGCTAGGAAGGAGGGAGGGAGGTCACCCCTCCACTTT	CSARKEGGRSPLHF
TRBJ2-4	TRBV20-1	14	few	NA	TGCAGTGCTAGAGAGGGACACACCAAAAACATTCAGTACTTC	CSAREGHTKNIQYF
TRBJ2-3	TRBV6-6	15	few	NA	TGTGCCAGCACCTACGGGGACATTCGGAGAGATACGCAGTATTTT	CASTYGDIRRDTQYF